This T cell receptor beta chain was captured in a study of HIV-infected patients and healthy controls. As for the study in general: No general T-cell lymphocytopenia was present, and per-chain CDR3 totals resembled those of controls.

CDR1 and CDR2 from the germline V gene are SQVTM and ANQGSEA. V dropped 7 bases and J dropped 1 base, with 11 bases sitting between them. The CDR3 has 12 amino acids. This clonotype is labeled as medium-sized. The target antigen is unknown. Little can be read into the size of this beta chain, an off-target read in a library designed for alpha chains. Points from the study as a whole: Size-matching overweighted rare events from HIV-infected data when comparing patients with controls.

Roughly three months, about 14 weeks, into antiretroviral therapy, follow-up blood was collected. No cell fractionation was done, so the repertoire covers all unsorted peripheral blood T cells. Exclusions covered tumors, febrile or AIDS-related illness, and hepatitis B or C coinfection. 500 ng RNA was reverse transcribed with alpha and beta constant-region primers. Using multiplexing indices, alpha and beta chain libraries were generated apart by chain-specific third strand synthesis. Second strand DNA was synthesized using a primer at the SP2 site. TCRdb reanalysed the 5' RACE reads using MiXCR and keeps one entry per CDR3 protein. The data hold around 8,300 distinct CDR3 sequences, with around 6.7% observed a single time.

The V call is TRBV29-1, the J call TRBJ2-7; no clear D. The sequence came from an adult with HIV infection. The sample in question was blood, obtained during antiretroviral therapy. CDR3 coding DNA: TGCAGCGCCCGGGCCCCATCCTACGAGCAGTACTTC. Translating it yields CSARAPSYEQYF.